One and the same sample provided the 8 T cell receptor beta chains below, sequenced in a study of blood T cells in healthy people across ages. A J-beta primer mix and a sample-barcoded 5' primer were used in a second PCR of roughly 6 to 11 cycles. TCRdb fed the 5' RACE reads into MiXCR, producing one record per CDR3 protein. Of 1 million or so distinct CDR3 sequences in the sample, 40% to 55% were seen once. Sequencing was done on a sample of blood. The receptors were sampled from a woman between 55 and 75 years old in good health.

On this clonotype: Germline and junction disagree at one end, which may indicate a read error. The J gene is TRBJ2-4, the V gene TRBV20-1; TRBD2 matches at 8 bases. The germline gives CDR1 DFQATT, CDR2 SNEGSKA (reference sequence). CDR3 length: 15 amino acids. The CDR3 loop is CSARELAGWGDIQYF. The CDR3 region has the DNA TGCAGTGCTCGAGAGCTAGCGGGCTGGGGGGACATTCAGTACTTC.

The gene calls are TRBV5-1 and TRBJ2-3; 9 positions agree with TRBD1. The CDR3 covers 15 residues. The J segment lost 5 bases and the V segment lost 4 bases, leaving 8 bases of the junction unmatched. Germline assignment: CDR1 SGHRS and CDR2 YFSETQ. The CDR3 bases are TGCGCCAGCAGCCAACAGGGGGCGCATCAAGATACGCAGTATTTT. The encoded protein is CASSQQGAHQDTQYF.

CDR3: CAISEHREFWQGDTQYF. The CDR3 DNA follows: TGTGCCATCAGTGAACACCGGGAGTTTTGGCAGGGAGATACGCAGTATTTT. V is TRBV10-3 and J is TRBJ2-3, with D maybe TRBD2 (6 bases). CDR3 size: 17 residues. In germline, CDR1 is ENHRY, CDR2 SYGVKD. Trimming took 3 bases from V and 5 from J, leaving 21 bases between them.

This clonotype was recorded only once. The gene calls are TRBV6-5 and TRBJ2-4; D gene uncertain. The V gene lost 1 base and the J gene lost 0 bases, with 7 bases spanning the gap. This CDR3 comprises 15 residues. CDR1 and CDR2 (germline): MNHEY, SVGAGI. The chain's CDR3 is CASSYLSGAKNIQYF. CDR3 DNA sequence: TGTGCCAGCAGTTACTTGTCCGGAGCCAAAAACATTCAGTACTTC.

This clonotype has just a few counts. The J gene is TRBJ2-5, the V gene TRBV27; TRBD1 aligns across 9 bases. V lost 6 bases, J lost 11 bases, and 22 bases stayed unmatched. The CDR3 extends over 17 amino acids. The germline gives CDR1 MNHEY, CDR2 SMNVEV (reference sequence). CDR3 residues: CASRRDSTGGSGNEQYF. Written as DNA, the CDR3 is TGTGCCAGCAGACGTGACTCAACAGGGGGCAGTGGGAATGAGCAGTACTTC.

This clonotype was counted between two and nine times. CDR3 sequence: CASSLSPGGVDEQFF. CDR3 coding DNA: TGCGCCAGCAGCTTGAGCCCAGGAGGCGTCGATGAGCAGTTCTTC. V usage is TRBV5-1 and J usage is TRBJ2-1, with D possibly TRBD2 on 5 matching bases. V gave up 1 base and J gave up 8 bases, with 16 bases separating them. Germline V gene sequence: CDR1 SGHRS, CDR2 YFSETQ. This CDR3 region has 15 residues. The whole variable domain, remainder taken from reference TRBV5-1 and TRBJ2-1, is KAGVTQTPRYLIKTRGQQVTLSCSPISGHRSVSWYQQTPGQGLQFLFEYFSETQRNKGNFPGRFSGRQFSNSRSEMNVSTLELGDSALYLCASSLSPGGVDEQFFGPGTRLTVL.

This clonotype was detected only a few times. The chain's CDR3 is CASSLGPGHSYEQYF. CDR3 bases: TGTGCCAGCAGCTTAGGCCCAGGGCACTCCTACGAGCAGTACTTC. V is TRBV27 and J is TRBJ2-7, with TRBD1 as a possible D gene (5 bases). This CDR3 is built from 15 residues. CDR1 and CDR2 from the germline V gene are MNHEY and SMNVEV (reference sequence). Trimming removed 6 bases from V and 0 bases from J, with 15 bases in between.

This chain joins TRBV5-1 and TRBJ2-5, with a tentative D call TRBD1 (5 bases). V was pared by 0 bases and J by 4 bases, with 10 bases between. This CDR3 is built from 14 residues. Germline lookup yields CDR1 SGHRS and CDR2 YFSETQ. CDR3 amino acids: CASSLAWGTETQYF. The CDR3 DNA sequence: TGCGCCAGCAGCTTGGCCTGGGGCACAGAGACCCAGTACTTC.